This TCR beta chain was captured in a study of shared clonotypes between healthy human individuals. Study context: The study used three CD4 naive, three CD4 memory, two CD8 naive and one CD8 memory plate per donor.

Everyone who donated was a Caucasian adult who lived in Nashville, Tennessee. CDR1 and CDR2 (germline): SGHTA, FQGNSA. Trimming took off 0 bases at V and 4 bases at J, with 11 bases between the two ends. This CDR3 spans 15 amino acids. The repertoire was sequenced with immunoSEQ multiplex PCR; TCRdb's copy has only in-frame clones and lacks some. In the table there are under 1,100,000 clones, 70% to 80% of which are singletons. The sample was memory CD4+ T cells sorted from blood. Subset given: CD45RA-negative fraction. This receptor was identified in a man younger than 30 in good health. The chain joins TRBV7-2 to TRBJ2-3; tentative D call: TRBD1 (5 bases). The CDR3 nucleotides are TGTGCCAGCAGCTTAGCTAGGAAGGGGCCAGATACGCAGTATTTT. It encodes CASSLARKGPDTQYF.